Reported below is one T cell receptor (beta chain). This clonotype was seen more than once but under ten times. Its recognized antigen is unknown. Base-call qualities are not available, and no considerably larger clone is one nucleotide away. The sample is drawn from a study of response to subunit inactivated influenza vaccine (dated by TCRdb to 2016 to 2019). General notes on the study: To follow how T cells responded to a trivalent subunit inactivated influenza vaccine, the researchers relied on deep quantitative profiling of the T cell receptor repertoire. The study at large found these results: The authors proposed that each seasonal influenza vaccination may bring in only a limited number of new T cells.

The CDR3 runs 14 residues from the cysteine to the phenylalanine. The sequence is cut down to CDR3 DNA, 42 bases in frame from base 1. From a lookup of the germline V gene, CDR1 and CDR2 are MNHNS and SASEGT. V loses 5 bases at its end and J loses 6 bases; junction bases beyond the gene matches: 7. The receptor library was made with RT-PCR. TCRdb records Illumina HiSeq 2500 as the sequencer. TCRdb ran its own pipeline on the public reads, namely fastp trimming at Q25 and MiXCR clone calling, and kept in-frame beta chains. All rows with the same CDR3 protein become a single entry with the most common DNA and genes. Within this sample are about 500,000 distinct CDR3 sequences, with 13% of them counted one time only. The ten largest clones take up over 10% of the sample. The intended sense of this specimen's time point label: approximately 45 days after influenza vaccine administration.

The sequence was obtained from a man aged 45-65 years who received an inactivated influenza vaccine. Donor details come from another sample of the same person, matched by shared clones. This material consisted of PBMCs from blood, taken more than 35 days after vaccination. Recombination connected TRBV6-1 to TRBJ1-5; the junction holds 7 bases that match TRBD1. The DNA is as follows: TGTGCCAGCAGTACCAGGACAGGACTTCAGCCCCAGCATTTT. Translated, this gives CASSTRTGLQPQHF.